The source of this T cell receptor beta chain is a study of OX40 agonist ivuxolimab in advanced cancers. The protocol was immunoSEQ multiplex PCR, while the TCRdb copy is restricted to in-frame clones and leaves out a portion. The sample carries roughly 14,000 clones, around 60% recorded once. Autoimmune disease history or systemic immunosuppression was exclusionary. Details on this clone: Its antigen is not identified.

Findings and caveats of the study: There were also nonresponders showing low normalized T-cell clonal expansion. Antigen specificity was not determined for the expanded peripheral T cells.

This CDR3 spans 15 amino acids. Deletions cut 5 bases from V and 0 bases from J, with 14 bases between. Per germline, CDR1 MNHEY and CDR2 SMNVEV (reference sequence). The rearrangement joins TRBV27 to TRBJ2-7, with D possibly TRBD2 on 6 matching bases. This receptor was taken from an adult with an advanced solid tumor such as melanoma, head and neck, liver or kidney cancer. Sequencing used CD4+ or CD8+ T cells sorted from blood, obtained in a trial of the OX40 agonist ivuxolimab. The CDR3 nucleotides read TGTGCCAGCAGTCCGGGACTTCCGAGCTCCTACGAGCAGTACTTC. Encoded protein: CASSPGLPSSYEQYF.